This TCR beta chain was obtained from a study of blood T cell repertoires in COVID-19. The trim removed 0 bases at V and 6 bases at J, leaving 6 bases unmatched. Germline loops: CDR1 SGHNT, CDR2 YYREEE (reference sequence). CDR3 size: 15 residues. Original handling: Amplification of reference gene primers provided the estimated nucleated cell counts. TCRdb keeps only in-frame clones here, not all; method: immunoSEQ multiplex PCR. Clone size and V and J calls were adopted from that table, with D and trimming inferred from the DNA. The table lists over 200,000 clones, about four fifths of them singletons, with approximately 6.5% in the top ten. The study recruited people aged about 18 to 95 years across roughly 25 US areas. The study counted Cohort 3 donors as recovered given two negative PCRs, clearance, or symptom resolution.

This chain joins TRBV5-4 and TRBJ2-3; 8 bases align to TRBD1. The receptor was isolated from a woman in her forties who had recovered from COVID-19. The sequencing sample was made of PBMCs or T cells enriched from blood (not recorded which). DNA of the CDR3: TGTGCCAGCAGCTTGGACAGGGGGAGATGGGATACGCAGTATTTT. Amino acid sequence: CASSLDRGRWDTQYF.